These T cell receptor beta chains were read from a single sample in a study of T cells in Graves' hyperthyroidism and ophthalmopathy. MiXCR was run by TCRdb on the multiplex PCR reads, yielding one entry per CDR3 protein. The sample lists about 740,000 distinct CDR3 sequences; 13% to 15% were seen once. The sample was blood. The origin of the receptors is a woman aged 18-35 years with Graves' hyperthyroidism. The CDR3 runs from the conserved cysteine through the conserved F or W. The D gene is left open where the match is weak. Clone size is stated in some rows and not others, as once, few, many or a class when expanded.

CDR3 DNA	CDR3 protein	D gene	V gene	J gene	clone size
TGTGCCAGCACCTATGGTGGGGGCGGTGGCTACACCTTC	CASTYGGGGGYTF	-	TRBV12-3/TRBV12-4	TRBJ1-2	-
TGTGCCAGCAGCCCTTGGGACACCGGGGAGCTGTTTTTT	CASSPWDTGELFF	-	TRBV6-1	TRBJ2-2	-
TGTGCCAGCAGCCGACCGGGACTAGCGGGCCAGCCTTTTTCACGCACAGATACGCAGTATTTT	CASSRPGLAGQPFSRTDTQYF	TRBD2	TRBV7-2	TRBJ2-3	few
TGCGCCAGCATTCCATCACCAGTTGGCTCTGGGGCCAACGTCCTGACTTTC	CASIPSPVGSGANVLTF	-	TRBV5-1	TRBJ2-6	few
TGTGCCAGCAGCCAAGCCTCGGGATTTGGCACAGATACGCAGTATTTT	CASSQASGFGTDTQYF	-	TRBV14	TRBJ2-3	many
TGTACCAGCAGTCGAACAGGGACCGGGGAGCTGTTTTTT	CTSSRTGTGELFF	-	TRBV12-3/TRBV12-4	TRBJ2-2	-
TGTGCCAGCAGTTTGGACAGGGCACATAATTCACCCCTCCACTTT	CASSLDRAHNSPLHF	TRBD1	TRBV12-3/TRBV12-4	TRBJ1-6	many
TGTGCCAGCAAAAAGGGACTAGCGGGGGGCACAGATACGCAGTATTTT	CASKKGLAGGTDTQYF	TRBD2	TRBV2	TRBJ2-3	many
TGTGCCAGCAGCTTGGCCGGGGGACAAAGAAGGTCGGGCACTGAAGCTTTCTTT	CASSLAGGQRRSGTEAFF	-	TRBV5-6	TRBJ1-1	-
TGTGCCAGTAGTATAACCGGGACCCCATACAATGAGCAGTTCTTC	CASSITGTPYNEQFF	-	TRBV19	TRBJ2-1	-
TGCAGCGTTGAAAAAGGGGCCAGGGGTGTGGAGACCCAGTACTTC	CSVEKGARGVETQYF	-	TRBV29-1	TRBJ2-5	many
TGTGCCAGCAGTCGGGAGGCTTTGAGCTCCTACGAGCAGTACTTC	CASSREALSSYEQYF	TRBD2	TRBV27	TRBJ2-7	many
TGCAGTGCTAGACCCCGCACGTCTTACTTTTATGGCTACACCTTC	CSARPRTSYFYGYTF	-	TRBV20-1	TRBJ1-2	-
TGTGCCAGCAGCCAAGATCTAAAGGACTATAGCAATCAGCCCCAGCATTTT	CASSQDLKDYSNQPQHF	-	TRBV4-2	TRBJ1-5	-
TGTGCCCTCAGCGGGGTGCTCCCTAACTATGGCTACACCTTC	CALSGVLPNYGYTF	-	TRBV27	TRBJ1-2	-
TGTGCCAGCAGCTTAGGGCGAATCCGGGACAAGTCTTTGACCCAGTACTTC	CASSLGRIRDKSLTQYF	-	TRBV13	TRBJ2-5	-
TGCAGCGTTGTACGGATGAACACTGAAGCTTTCTTT	CSVVRMNTEAFF	-	TRBV29-1	TRBJ1-1	few
TGTGCCAGCAGCTTTCCGACTAGCGGGTTCACAGATACGCAGTATTTT	CASSFPTSGFTDTQYF	TRBD2	TRBV7-2	TRBJ2-3	many
TGCGCCAGCAGCGCTTACTCCGGGAATGAGCAGTTCTTC	CASSAYSGNEQFF	-	TRBV5-1	TRBJ2-1	-
TGCAGCGTTGAAGGGAGCCGGGGGGCCAATGAGCAGTTCTTC	CSVEGSRGANEQFF	-	TRBV29-1	TRBJ2-1	-
TGTGCCAGCAGCTTAGATGGCAGACAAGAGACCCAGTACTTC	CASSLDGRQETQYF	-	TRBV7-9	TRBJ2-5	-
TGTGCCACCAGCAGAGGCTTTTTTAGGAACACCTATGGCTACACCTTC	CATSRGFFRNTYGYTF	-	TRBV15	TRBJ1-2	-